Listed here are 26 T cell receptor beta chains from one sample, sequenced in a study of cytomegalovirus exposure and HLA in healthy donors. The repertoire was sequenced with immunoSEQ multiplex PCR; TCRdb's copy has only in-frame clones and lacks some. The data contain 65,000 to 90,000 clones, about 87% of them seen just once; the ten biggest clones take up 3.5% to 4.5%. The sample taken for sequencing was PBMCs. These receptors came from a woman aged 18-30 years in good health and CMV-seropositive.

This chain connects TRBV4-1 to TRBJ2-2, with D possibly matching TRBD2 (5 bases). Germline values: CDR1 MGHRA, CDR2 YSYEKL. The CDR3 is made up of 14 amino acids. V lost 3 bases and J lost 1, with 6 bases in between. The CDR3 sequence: CASSQGRNTGELFF. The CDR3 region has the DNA TGCGCCAGCAGCCAGGGGAGGAACACCGGGGAGCTGTTTTTT.

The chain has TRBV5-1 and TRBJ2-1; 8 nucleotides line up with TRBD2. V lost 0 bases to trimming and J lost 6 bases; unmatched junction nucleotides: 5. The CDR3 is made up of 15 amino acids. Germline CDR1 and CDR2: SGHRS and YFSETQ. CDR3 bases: TGCGCCAGCAGCTTGGCTGAGCGGGGGATCAATGAGCAGTTCTTC. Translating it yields CASSLAERGINEQFF.

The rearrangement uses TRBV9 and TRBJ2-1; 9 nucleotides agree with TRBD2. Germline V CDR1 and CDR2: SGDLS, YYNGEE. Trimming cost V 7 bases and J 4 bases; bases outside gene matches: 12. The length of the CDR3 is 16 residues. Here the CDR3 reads CASGPERGREYNEQFF. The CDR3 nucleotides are TGTGCCAGCGGACCAGAACGCGGGAGGGAATACAATGAGCAGTTCTTC.

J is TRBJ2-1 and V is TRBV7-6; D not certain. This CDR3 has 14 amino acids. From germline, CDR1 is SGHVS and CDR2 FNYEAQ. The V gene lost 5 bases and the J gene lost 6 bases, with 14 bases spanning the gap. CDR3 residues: CASSHPLSGNEQFF. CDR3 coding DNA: TGTGCCAGCAGCCACCCCTTATCAGGCAATGAGCAGTTCTTC.

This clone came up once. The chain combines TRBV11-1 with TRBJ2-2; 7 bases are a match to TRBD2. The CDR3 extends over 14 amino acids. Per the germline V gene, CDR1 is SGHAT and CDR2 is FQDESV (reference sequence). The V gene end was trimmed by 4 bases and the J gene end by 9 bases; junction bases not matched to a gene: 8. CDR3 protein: CASSSLPGLWELFF. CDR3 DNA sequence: TGTGCCAGCAGCTCCCTGCCGGGACTATGGGAGCTGTTTTTT.

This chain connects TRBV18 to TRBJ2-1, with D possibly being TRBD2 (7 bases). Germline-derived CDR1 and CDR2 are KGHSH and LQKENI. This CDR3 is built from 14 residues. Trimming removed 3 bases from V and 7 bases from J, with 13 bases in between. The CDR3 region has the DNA TGTGCCAGCTCACCCGGGGGGCTGGAGAATGAGCAGTTCTTC. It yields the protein CASSPGGLENEQFF.

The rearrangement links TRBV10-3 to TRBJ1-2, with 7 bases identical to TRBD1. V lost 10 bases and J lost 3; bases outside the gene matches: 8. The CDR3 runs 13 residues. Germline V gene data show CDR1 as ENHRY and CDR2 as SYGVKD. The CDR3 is CATEGQRDYGYTF. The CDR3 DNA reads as TGTGCCACCGAGGGACAGCGCGACTATGGCTACACCTTC.

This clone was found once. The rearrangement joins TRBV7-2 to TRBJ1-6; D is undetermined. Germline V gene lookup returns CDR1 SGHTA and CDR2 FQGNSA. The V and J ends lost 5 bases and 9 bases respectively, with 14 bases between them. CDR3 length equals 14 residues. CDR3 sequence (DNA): TGTGCCAGCAGCACTACCGGGAGATTTTCACCCCTCCACTTT. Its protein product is CASSTTGRFSPLHF.

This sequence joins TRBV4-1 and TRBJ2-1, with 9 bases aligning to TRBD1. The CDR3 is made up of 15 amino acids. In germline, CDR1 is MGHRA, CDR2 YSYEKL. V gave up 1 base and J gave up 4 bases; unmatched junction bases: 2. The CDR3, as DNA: TGCGCCAGCAGCCAAGGGGACAGGGAATACAATGAGCAGTTCTTC. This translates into CASSQGDREYNEQFF.

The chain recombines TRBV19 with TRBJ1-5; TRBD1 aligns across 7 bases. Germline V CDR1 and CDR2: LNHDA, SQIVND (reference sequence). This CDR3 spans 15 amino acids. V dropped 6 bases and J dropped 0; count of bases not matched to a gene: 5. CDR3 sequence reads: CASRETGYSNQPQHF. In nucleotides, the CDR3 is TGTGCCAGTAGGGAGACAGGGTATAGCAATCAGCCCCAGCATTTT.

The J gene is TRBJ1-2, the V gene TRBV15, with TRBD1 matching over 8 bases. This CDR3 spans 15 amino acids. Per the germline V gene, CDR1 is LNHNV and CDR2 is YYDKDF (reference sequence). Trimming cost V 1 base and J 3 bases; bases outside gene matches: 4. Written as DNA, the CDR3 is TGTGCCACCAGCAGAGCCATGACAGGGGACTATGGCTACACCTTC. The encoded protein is CATSRAMTGDYGYTF.

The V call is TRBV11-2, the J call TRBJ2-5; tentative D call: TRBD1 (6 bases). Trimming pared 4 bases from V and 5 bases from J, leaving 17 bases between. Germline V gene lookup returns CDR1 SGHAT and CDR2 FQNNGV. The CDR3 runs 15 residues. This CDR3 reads CASSSGYRVYETQYF. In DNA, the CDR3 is TGTGCCAGCAGCTCCGGATACAGGGTTTACGAGACCCAGTACTTC.

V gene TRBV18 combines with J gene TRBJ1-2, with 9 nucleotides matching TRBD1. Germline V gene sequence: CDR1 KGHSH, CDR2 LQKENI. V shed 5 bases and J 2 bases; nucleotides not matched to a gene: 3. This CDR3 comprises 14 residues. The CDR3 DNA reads TGTGCCAGCTCAGCTGGACAGGGGAACTATGGCTACACCTTC. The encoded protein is CASSAGQGNYGYTF.

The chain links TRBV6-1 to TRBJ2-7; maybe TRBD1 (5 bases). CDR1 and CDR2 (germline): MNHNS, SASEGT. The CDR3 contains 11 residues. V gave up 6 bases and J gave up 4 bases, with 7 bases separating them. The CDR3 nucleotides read TGTGCCAGCAGGACAGTTTACGAGCAGTACTTC. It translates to CASRTVYEQYF.

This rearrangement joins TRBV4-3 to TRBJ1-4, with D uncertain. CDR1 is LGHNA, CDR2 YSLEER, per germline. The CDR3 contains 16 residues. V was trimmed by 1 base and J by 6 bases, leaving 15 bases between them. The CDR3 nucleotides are TGCGCCAGCAGCCAAGGCTACATAGGCCTAGATGAAAAACTGTTTTTT. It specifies CASSQGYIGLDEKLFF.

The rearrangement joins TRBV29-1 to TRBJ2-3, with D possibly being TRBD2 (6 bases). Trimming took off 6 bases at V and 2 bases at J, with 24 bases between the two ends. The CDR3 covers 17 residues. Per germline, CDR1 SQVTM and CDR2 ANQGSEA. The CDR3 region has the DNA TGCAGCGTAGTCCCAGAAACGATGCGGGGCCCCACAGATACGCAGTATTTT. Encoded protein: CSVVPETMRGPTDTQYF.

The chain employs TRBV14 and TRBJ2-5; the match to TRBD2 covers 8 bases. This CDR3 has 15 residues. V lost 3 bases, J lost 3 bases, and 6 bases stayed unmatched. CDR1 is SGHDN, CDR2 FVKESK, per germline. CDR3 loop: CASSQTLAAKETQYF. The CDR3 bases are TGTGCCAGCAGCCAGACACTAGCGGCTAAAGAGACCCAGTACTTC.

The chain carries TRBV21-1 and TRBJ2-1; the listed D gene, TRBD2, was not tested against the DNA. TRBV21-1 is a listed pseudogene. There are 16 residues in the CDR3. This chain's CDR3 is CASTPVWWETYNEQFF. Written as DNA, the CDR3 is TGTGCCAGCACCCCGGTGTGGTGGGAGACCTACAATGAGCAGTTCTTC.

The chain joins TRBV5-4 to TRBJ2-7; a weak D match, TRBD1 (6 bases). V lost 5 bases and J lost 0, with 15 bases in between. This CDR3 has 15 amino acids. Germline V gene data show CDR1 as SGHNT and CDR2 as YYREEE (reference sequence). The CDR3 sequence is CASRPGPDSSYEQYF. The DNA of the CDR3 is TGTGCCAGCAGACCGGGACCGGACAGCTCCTACGAGCAGTACTTC.

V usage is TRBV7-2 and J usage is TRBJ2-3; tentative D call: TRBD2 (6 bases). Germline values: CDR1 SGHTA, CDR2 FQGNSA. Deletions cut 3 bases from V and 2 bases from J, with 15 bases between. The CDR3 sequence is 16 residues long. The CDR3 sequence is CASSFDLGLTTDTQYF. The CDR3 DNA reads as TGTGCCAGCAGCTTCGACCTTGGACTAACCACAGATACGCAGTATTTT.

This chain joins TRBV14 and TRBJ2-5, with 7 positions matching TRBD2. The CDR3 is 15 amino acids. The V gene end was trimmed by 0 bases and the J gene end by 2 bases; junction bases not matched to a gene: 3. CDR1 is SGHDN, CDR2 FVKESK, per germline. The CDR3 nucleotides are TGTGCCAGCAGCCAAGAAGGGAGGGCGCAAGAGACCCAGTACTTC. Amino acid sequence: CASSQEGRAQETQYF.

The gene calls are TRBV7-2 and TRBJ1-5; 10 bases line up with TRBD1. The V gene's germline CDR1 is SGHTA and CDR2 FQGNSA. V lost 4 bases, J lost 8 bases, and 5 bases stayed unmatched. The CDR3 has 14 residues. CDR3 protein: CASSSGQGTEPQHF. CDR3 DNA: TGTGCCAGCAGCTCGGGACAGGGGACAGAGCCCCAGCATTTT.

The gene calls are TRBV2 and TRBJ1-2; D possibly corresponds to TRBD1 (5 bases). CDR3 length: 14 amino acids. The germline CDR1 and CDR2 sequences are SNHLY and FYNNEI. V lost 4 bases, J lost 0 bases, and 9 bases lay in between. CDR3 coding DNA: TGTGCCAGCAGTGGGACGGACACTAACTATGGCTACACCTTC. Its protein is CASSGTDTNYGYTF.

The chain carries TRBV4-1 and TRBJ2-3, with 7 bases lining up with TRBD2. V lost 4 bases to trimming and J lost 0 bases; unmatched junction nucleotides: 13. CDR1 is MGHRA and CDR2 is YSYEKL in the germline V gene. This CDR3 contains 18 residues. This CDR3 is CASSLRTSGEGSTDTQYF. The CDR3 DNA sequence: TGCGCCAGCAGCCTCAGAACGAGCGGGGAGGGCAGCACAGATACGCAGTATTTT.

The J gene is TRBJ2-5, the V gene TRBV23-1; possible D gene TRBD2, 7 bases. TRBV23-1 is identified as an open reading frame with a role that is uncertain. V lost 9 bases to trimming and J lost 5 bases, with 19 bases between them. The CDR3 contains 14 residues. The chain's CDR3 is CASRSGGARETQYF. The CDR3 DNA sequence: TGCGCCAGTAGGTCTGGGGGGGCGAGGGAGACCCAGTACTTC.

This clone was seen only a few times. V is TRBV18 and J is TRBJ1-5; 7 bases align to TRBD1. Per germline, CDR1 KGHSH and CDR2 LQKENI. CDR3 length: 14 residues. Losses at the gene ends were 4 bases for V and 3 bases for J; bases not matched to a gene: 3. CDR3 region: CASSLDRNNQPQHF. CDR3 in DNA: TGTGCCAGCTCACTGGACAGGAACAATCAGCCCCAGCATTTT.